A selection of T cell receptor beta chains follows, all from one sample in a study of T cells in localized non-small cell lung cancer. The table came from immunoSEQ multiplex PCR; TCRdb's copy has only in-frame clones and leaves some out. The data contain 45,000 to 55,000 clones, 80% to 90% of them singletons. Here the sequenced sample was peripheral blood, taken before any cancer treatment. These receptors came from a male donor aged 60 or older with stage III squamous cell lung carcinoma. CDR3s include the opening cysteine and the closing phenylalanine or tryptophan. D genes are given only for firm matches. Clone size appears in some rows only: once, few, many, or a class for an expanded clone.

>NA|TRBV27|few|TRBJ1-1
CASFLQPNTEAFF
TGTGCCAGCTTTTTACAGCCTAACACTGAAGCTTTCTTT
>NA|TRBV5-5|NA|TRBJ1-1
CASSLQGNTEAFF
TGTGCCAGCAGCTTGCAAGGGAACACTGAAGCTTTCTTT
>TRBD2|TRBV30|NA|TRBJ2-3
CAWSLSGGNTQYF
TGTGCCTGGAGTCTGAGCGGGGGAAATACGCAGTATTTT
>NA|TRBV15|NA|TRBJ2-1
CATSRRTDGGGNEQFF
TGTGCCACCAGCAGACGGACTGACGGCGGCGGCAATGAGCAGTTCTTC
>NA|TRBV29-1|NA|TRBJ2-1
CSVESSGPEINEQFF
TGCAGCGTTGAAAGCAGCGGCCCGGAAATTAATGAGCAGTTCTTC
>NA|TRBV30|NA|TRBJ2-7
CAWSVRGAAYEQYF
TGTGCCTGGAGTGTAAGGGGGGCGGCCTACGAGCAGTACTTC
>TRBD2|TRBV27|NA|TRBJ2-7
CASSIGLAGVEQYF
TGTGCCAGCAGTATTGGACTAGCGGGAGTCGAGCAGTACTTC
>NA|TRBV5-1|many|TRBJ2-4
CASSSGGTKNIQYF
TGCGCCAGCAGCTCGGGTGGTACCAAAAACATTCAGTACTTC
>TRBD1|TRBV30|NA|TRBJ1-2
CALRDSRTIGYTF
TGTGCCCTACGGGACAGTAGGACTATAGGCTACACCTTC
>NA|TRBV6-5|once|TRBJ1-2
CASSYGAPRPRGYTF
TGTGCCAGCAGTTACGGGGCCCCTAGACCACGTGGCTACACCTTC
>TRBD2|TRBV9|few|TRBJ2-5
CASSVERGSKTQYF
TGTGCCAGCAGCGTAGAGCGGGGGAGCAAGACCCAGTACTTC
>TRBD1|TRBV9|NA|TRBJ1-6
CASSPGQGKNSPLHF
TGTGCCAGCAGCCCCGGACAGGGGAAGAATTCACCCCTCCACTTT
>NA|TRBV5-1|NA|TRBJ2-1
CASRYNLASSYNEQFF
TGCGCCAGCAGATATAACCTAGCGAGCTCCTACAATGAGCAGTTCTTC
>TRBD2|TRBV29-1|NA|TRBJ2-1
CSVELAGGTNEQFF
TGCAGCGTTGAACTAGCGGGAGGAACCAATGAGCAGTTCTTC
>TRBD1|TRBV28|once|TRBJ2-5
CASRTGGRETQYF
TGTGCCAGCAGAACAGGGGGCAGGGAGACCCAGTACTTC
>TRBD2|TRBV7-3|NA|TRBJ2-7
CASSLGTSGSEQYF
TGTGCCAGCAGCTTAGGTACTAGCGGGAGCGAGCAGTACTTC
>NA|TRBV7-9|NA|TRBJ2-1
CASSSGRARNEQFF
TGTGCCAGCAGCTCTGGTAGGGCGAGGAATGAGCAGTTCTTC
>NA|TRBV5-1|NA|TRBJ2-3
CASTATSTDTQYF
TGCGCCAGCACAGCCACTAGCACAGATACGCAGTATTTT
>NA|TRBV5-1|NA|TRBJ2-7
CASSSSIHEQYF
TGCGCCAGCAGCTCCTCTATCCACGAGCAGTACTTC
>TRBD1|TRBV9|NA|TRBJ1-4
CASSPDRAPNEKLFF
TGTGCCAGCAGTCCCGACAGGGCGCCTAATGAAAAACTGTTTTTT
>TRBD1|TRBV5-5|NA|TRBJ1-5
CASSWRDRGNQPQHF
TGTGCCAGCAGCTGGAGGGACAGGGGGAATCAGCCCCAGCATTTT
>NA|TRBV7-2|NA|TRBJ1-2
CASSPTSGYTF
TGTGCCAGCAGCCCCACGTCTGGCTACACCTTC
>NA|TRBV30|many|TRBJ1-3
CAWISAVGNTIYF
TGTGCCTGGATCTCCGCGGTTGGAAACACCATATATTTT
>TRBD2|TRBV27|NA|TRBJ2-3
CASSPGGGTDTQYF
TGTGCCAGCTCGCCTGGGGGGGGCACAGATACGCAGTATTTT
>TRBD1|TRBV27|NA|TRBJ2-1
CASSDRGSGAGNEQFF
TGTGCCAGCAGTGACAGGGGAAGTGGGGCAGGCAATGAGCAGTTCTTC
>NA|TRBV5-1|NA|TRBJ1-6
CASSYGTNYNSPLHF
TGCGCCAGCAGTTACGGGACTAACTATAATTCACCCCTTCACTTT
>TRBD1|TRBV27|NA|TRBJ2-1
CASSLGTGDYNEQFF
TGTGCCAGCAGTCTAGGGACAGGGGACTACAATGAGCAGTTCTTC
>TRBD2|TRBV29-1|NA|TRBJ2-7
CSVFPSGSHEQYF
TGCAGCGTTTTCCCTAGCGGGAGCCACGAGCAGTACTTC
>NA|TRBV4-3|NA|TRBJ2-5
CASSQDYTGQETQYF
TGCGCCAGCAGCCAAGATTATACAGGGCAAGAGACCCAGTACTTC